What follows describes a single TCR beta chain. Its antigen is unknown. No qualities accompany the bases; no much larger clone lies one base away. The collaborating institutions used their own protocols to collect whole blood in K2EDTA tubes. For TCRbeta analysis, collaborators shipped samples in one of three forms: frozen whole blood, isolated PBMCs, or DNA extracted from either of those sample types. This entry comes from a study of blood T cell repertoires in COVID-19 (dated by TCRdb to 2018 to 2021). For the wider study: Samples from collaborators originated in the United States, Italy and Spain and spanned both the acute and convalescent phases of COVID-19. The prospective study material was composed of cDNA or gDNA derived from T cells, B-cell-depleted T cells, or PBMCs. Subjects who had been exposed to COVID-19, were actively infected with it, or had recovered from it provided the deeply sampled blood TCRbeta repertoires that made up the dataset. A freely available public database, intended as a resource for researchers studying the immune response to SARS-CoV-2, is where the repertoires were released. The samples were drawn from the first 160 participants of the ongoing ImmuneRACE study and from about 1,200 subjects provided by 6 global collaborators. Sample metadata almost always included a de-identified subject ID, COVID-19 status, age in years and sex. Where available, HLA class I and class II types were obtained from metadata supplied by the sample provider rather than from assay-based typing. On the study overall, not on this receptor specifically: How much clinical and demographic metadata was included differed by source and by participant, and the metadata was provided uncurated.

TCRbeta CDR3 regions were amplified from genomic DNA by means of the immunoSEQ Assay, a bias-controlled multiplex PCR. As for the original processing: The number of nucleated cells in each sample was estimated by amplification of reference gene primers within the assay. To quantify the absolute abundance of each unique TCRbeta CDR3 rearrangement, sequence reads were collapsed and filtered. For each sample, productive Simpson clonality was calculated by taking the square root of Simpson's diversity index across productive rearrangements. TCRdb took over this immuneACCESS table, retaining in-frame rearrangements with V and J assigned. Such tables are incomplete; in checked studies, under half of the missing clones stem from an unresolved V gene, and the remainder is unexplained. D and trimming come from the DNA, and the V and J calls and clone size come from that table. The sample table records about 20,000 clones; 80% to 95% of these occur just once. The top ten hold about 4% of the sample.

V is pared back by 4 bases and J by 7 bases, with 20 bases lying between the germline termini. Its CDR3 holds 16 amino acids, cysteine through phenylalanine. Of the read, only the CDR3 DNA is kept; its 48 bases are in frame from base 1. Looking up the germline V gene yields CDR1 WSHSY and CDR2 SAAADI. This TCR came from a woman aged 50 to 65 with active COVID-19. The chain is assembled from TRBV10-2 and TRBJ2-1, and perhaps TRBD1 as D gene, on 5 matching bases. The sequenced sample was peripheral blood. The CDR3 region reads CASSVGREGPANEQFF. The nucleotides are TGCGCCAGCAGTGTGGGCAGGGAAGGGCCTGCAAATGAGCAGTTCTTC.